This TCR beta chain was retrieved from a study of blood T cell repertoires in COVID-19. CDR3 size: 16 residues. Germline V CDR1 and CDR2: MGHRA, YSYEKL. Trimming removed 1 base from V and 1 base from J, with 10 bases in between. Source study methods: Counts of nucleated cells, estimated from reference gene primer amplification, were obtained. The protocol was immunoSEQ multiplex PCR, while the TCRdb copy is restricted to in-frame clones and leaves out a portion. That table supplies the V and J calls and clone size; D and trimming were determined from the DNA. Of around 300,000 clones listed, around 85% are singletons.

This sequence was found in a woman in her 50s who had recovered from COVID-19. The source material was PBMCs or T cells enriched from blood (not recorded which). The rearrangement uses TRBV4-1 and TRBJ2-2; D remains ambiguous. The chain's CDR3 is CASSQVVQQNTGELFF. The DNA of the CDR3 is TGCGCCAGCAGCCAAGTGGTACAGCAGAACACCGGGGAGCTGTTTTTT.